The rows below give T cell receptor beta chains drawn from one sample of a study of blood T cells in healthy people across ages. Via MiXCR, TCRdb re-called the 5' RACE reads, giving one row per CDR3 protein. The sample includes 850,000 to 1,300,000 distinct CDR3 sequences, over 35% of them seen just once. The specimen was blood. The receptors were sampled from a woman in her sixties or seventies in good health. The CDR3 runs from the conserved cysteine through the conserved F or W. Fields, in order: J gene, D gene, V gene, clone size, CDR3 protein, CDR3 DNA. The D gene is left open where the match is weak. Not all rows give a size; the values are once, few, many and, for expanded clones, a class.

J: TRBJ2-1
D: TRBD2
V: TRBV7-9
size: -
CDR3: CASSFRLAGALPNNEQFF
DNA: TGTGCCAGCAGCTTCCGACTAGCGGGAGCCCTCCCCAACAATGAGCAGTTCTTC

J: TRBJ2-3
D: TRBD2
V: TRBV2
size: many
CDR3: CASSEWLAGGAQYF
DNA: TGTGCCAGCAGTGAATGGCTAGCGGGAGGGGCGCAGTATTTT

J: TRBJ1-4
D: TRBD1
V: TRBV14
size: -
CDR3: CASSPLGQGREKLFF
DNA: TGTGCCAGCAGCCCCCTCGGACAGGGTCGAGAAAAACTGTTTTTT

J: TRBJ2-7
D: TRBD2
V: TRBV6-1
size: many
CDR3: CASRNWGLAGGSTYEQYF
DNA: TGTGCCAGCAGAAATTGGGGACTAGCGGGAGGCTCCACCTACGAGCAGTACTTC

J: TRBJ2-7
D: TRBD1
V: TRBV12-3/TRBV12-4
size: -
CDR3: CASSLGDRGLIVYEQYF
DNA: TGTGCCAGCAGTTTGGGGGACAGGGGGCTGATAGTTTACGAGCAGTACTTC

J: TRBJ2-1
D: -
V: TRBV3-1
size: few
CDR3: CASSQDHREQFF
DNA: TGTGCCAGCAGCCAAGATCATCGTGAGCAGTTCTTC

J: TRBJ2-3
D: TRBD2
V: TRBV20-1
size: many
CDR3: CSARDRGGRLGFSTDTQYF
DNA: TGCAGTGCTAGAGATCGGGGCGGGAGGTTAGGGTTTAGCACAGATACGCAGTATTTT

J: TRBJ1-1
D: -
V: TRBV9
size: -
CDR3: CASSVALGNTEAFF
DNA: TGTGCCAGCAGCGTAGCTTTGGGGAATACTGAAGCTTTCTTT

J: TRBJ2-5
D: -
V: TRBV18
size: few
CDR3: CASSPQNVETQYF
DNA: TGTGCCAGCTCACCACAGAACGTAGAGACCCAGTACTTC

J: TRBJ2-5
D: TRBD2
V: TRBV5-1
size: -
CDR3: CASSLLPSGTGNEQYF
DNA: TGCGCCAGCAGCTTGTTGCCTAGCGGGACTGGTAATGAGCAGTACTTC

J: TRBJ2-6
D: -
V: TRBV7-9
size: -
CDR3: CASSPKGTSSGANVLTF
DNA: TGTGCCAGCAGCCCTAAGGGCACCAGCTCTGGGGCCAACGTCCTGACTTTC

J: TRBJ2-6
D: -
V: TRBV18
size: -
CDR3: CASSPRPKSSGANVLTF
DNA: TGTGCCAGCTCACCACGACCCAAGTCCTCTGGGGCCAACGTCCTGACTTTC

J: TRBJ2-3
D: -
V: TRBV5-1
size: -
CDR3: CASSGLGGMTDTQYF
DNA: TGCGCCAGCAGCGGCCTTGGTGGAATGACAGATACGCAGTATTTT

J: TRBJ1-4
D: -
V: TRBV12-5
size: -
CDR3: CASGLTGYEKLFF
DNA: TGTGCTAGTGGTCTAACAGGGTACGAAAAACTGTTTTTT

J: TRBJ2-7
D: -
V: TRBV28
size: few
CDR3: CASSGVGDEQYF
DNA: TGTGCCAGCAGTGGGGTGGGCGACGAGCAGTACTTC

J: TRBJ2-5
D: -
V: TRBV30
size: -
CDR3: CAWSVLGEYQETQYF
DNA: TGTGCCTGGAGTGTACTGGGGGAGTACCAAGAGACCCAGTACTTC

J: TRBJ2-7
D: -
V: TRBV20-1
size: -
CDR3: CSAIAAGGSYEQYF
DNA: TGCAGTGCTATAGCTGCGGGTGGCTCCTACGAGCAGTACTTC

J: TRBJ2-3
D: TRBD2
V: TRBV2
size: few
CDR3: CAIRTSMSGTDTQYF
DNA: TGTGCCATCCGGACTAGCATGAGTGGCACAGATACGCAGTATTTT

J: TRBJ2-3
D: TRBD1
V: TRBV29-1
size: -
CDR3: CSFYRGVGDTQYF
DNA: TGCAGCTTCTACAGGGGTGTGGGCGATACGCAGTATTTT

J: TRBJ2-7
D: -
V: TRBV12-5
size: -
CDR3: CASGLAGSPSGYEQYF
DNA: TGTGCTAGTGGTTTGGCCGGGTCTCCATCGGGCTACGAGCAGTACTTC

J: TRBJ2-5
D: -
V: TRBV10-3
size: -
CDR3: CAISESGSVGETQYF
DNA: TGTGCCATCAGTGAGTCAGGGTCCGTCGGGGAGACCCAGTACTTC

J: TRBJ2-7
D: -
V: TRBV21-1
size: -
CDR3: CASSTSFTGSEQYF
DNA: TGTGCCAGCAGCACCAGTTTCACAGGCTCCGAGCAGTACTTC

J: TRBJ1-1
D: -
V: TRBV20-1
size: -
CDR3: CSATPGQTSNTEAFF
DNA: TGCAGTGCTACGCCGGGACAAACGTCGAACACTGAAGCTTTCTTT

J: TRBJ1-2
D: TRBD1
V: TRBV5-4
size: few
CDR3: CASSSRQGASDGYTF
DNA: TGTGCCAGCAGCTCCAGACAGGGGGCGAGTGATGGCTACACCTTC

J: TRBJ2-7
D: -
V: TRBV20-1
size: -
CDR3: CSATESDPYEQYF
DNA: TGCAGTGCTACGGAGAGCGATCCCTACGAGCAGTACTTC

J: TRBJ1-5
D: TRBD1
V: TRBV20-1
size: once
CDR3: CSARDATGLGQPQHF
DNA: TGCAGTGCTAGAGACGCGACAGGGCTCGGTCAGCCCCAGCATTTT

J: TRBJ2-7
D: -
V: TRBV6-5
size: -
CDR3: CASRVTKTGRGEQYF
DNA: TGTGCCAGCAGAGTTACGAAGACAGGGAGGGGCGAGCAGTACTTC

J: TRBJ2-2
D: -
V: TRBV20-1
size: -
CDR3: CSARGGNPNTGELFF
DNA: TGCAGTGCTAGAGGAGGGAATCCGAACACCGGGGAGCTGTTTTTT

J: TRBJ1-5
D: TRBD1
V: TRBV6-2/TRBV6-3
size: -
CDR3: CASSPVGQGTQPQHF
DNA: TGTGCCAGCAGTCCCGTAGGACAGGGGACTCAGCCCCAGCATTTT

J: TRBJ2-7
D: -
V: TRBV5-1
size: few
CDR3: CASRFSGAYEQYF
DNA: TGCGCCAGCAGGTTTAGCGGCGCCTACGAGCAGTACTTC

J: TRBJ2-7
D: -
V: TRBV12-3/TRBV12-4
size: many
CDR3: CASRRGTVAYYEQYF
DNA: TGTGCCAGCAGACGCGGGACAGTAGCGTACTACGAGCAGTACTTC

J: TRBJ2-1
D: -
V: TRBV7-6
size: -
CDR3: CACSLAWSPYNEQFF
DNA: TGTGCCTGCAGCTTAGCATGGTCCCCCTACAATGAGCAGTTCTTC

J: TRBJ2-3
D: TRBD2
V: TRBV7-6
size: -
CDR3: CASGTGTSTDTQYF
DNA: TGTGCCAGCGGTACCGGGACTAGCACAGATACGCAGTACTTT

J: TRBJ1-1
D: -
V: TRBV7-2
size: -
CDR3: CASSFSSSNTEAFF
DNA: TGTGCCAGCAGCTTTTCGTCTTCGAACACTGAAGCTTTCTTT

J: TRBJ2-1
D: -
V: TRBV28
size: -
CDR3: CASSRAGLYNEQFF
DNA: TGTGCCAGCAGTCGGGCCGGTCTTTACAATGAGCAGTTCTTC

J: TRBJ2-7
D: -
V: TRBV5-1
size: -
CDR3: CASSLGAARYGQYF
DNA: TGCGCCAGCAGCTTGGGGGCCGCACGATATGGGCAGTACTTC

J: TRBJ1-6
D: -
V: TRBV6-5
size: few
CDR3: CASHGDYNSPLHF
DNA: TGTGCCAGTCACGGGGATTATAATTCACCCCTCCACTTT

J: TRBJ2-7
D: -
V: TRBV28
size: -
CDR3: CACRRELSYEQYF
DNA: TGTGCCTGCAGACGAGAGTTATCCTACGAGCAGTACTTC

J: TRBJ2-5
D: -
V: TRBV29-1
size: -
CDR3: CSALWRVGGQETQYF
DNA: TGCAGCGCCCTTTGGCGTGTGGGGGGCCAAGAGACCCAGTACTTC

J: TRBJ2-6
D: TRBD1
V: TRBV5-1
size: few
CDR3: CASSLEAGGVSGANVLTF
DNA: TGCGCCAGCAGCTTGGAAGCAGGGGGCGTTTCTGGGGCCAACGTCCTGACTTTC

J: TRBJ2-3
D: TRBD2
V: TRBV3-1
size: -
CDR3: CASILFGTSGPKGYTDTQYF
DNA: TGTGCCAGCATCCTGTTTGGGACTAGCGGACCTAAGGGATACACAGATACGCAGTATTTT

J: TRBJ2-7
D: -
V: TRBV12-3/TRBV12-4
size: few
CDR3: CASSYKGPYEQYF
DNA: TGTGCCAGCAGTTATAAGGGACCCTACGAGCAGTACTTC

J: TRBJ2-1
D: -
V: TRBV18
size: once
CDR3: CASSVLEDNEQFF
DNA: TGTGCCAGCTCAGTTCTAGAGGACAATGAGCAGTTCTTC

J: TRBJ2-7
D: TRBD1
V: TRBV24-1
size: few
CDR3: CATSDLTGGWYEQYF
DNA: TGTGCCACCAGTGATTTAACAGGGGGTTGGTACGAGCAGTACTTC

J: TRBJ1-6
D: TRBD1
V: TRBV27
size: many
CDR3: CASSRTGTGDSPLHF
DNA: TGTGCCAGCAGTCGAACCGGGACAGGGGATTCACCCCTCCACTTT

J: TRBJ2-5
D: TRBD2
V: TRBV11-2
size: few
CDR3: CASSRYLAGRETQYF
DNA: TGTGCCAGCAGCAGATATCTAGCGGGAAGGGAGACCCAGTACTTC

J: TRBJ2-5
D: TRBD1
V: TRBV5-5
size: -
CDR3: CASSLPGQGAREQYF
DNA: TGTGCCAGCAGCTTGCCGGGACAGGGGGCGAGGGAGCAGTACTTC

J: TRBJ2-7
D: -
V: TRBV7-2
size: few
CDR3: CASSSTWDSSYEQYF
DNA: TGTGCCAGCAGCTCCACCTGGGACTCATCCTACGAGCAGTACTTC

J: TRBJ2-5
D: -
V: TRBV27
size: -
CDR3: CASSLTNLYEQYF
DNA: TGTGCCAGCAGTTTGACCAATTTGTATGAGCAGTACTTC

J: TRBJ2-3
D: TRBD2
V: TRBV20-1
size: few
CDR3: CSARPRWGGSSDTQYF
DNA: TGCAGTGCTAGACCTCGGTGGGGCGGGAGTTCAGATACGCAGTATTTT